The following is a T cell receptor (beta chain) sequence with its context. The data are from a study of control samples from healthy donors and cancer patients. V lost 3 bases to trimming and J lost 2 bases, with 12 bases between them. Germline values: CDR1 KGHDR, CDR2 SFDVKD. The CDR3 runs 15 residues. Clones were read by immunoSEQ multiplex PCR, and TCRdb kept only the in-frame ones, dropping some. The sample carries roughly 76,000 clones, around 94% recorded once. The TCR sequence derives from a woman in her late teens or twenties in good health. The chain uses TRBV24-1 and TRBJ2-5; D may be TRBD1 or TRBD2 (5 bases each). The specimen was blood. CDR3 in DNA: TGTGCCACCAGTGATCGGGGACCGACTCAAGAGACCCAGTACTTC. The encoded protein is CATSDRGPTQETQYF.